This TCR beta chain came from a study of OX40 agonist ivuxolimab in advanced cancers. As for the study in general: Each dose-escalation patient presented with hepatocellular carcinoma, melanoma, renal cell or head and neck cancer. A male proportion of more than 75% was recorded, with mean age approximately 57 years and range roughly 23 to 79.

Points from the study as a whole: The study found that CD8+ T cells averaged more expanded clones than CD4+. Certain nonresponders likewise exhibited a low normalized T-cell clonal expansion.

Concerning this clone itself: What it binds is unknown.

The CDR3 consists of 12 residues. The V gene's germline CDR1 is SGHRS and CDR2 YFSETQ. V dropped 2 bases and J dropped 8 bases, with 10 bases sitting between them. Measured with immunoSEQ multiplex PCR; TCRdb has only the in-frame clones, and not every one. The data hold 40,000 to 50,000 clones, with 88% observed a single time. The sequenced sample was CD4+ or CD8+ T cells sorted from blood, obtained in a trial of the OX40 agonist ivuxolimab. V usage is TRBV5-1 and J usage is TRBJ1-2; no clear D gene. This TCR derives from an adult with an advanced solid tumor such as melanoma, head and neck, liver or kidney cancer. The CDR3 is CASSFEGRGYTF. CDR3 DNA sequence: TGCGCCAGCAGCTTCGAGGGCCGAGGCTACACCTTC. Supplemented by reference TRBV5-1 and TRBJ1-2, the full variable domain reads KAGVTQTPRYLIKTRGQQVTLSCSPISGHRSVSWYQQTPGQGLQFLFEYFSETQRNKGNFPGRFSGRQFSNSRSEMNVSTLELGDSALYLCASSFEGRGYTFGSGTRLTVV.